This TCR beta chain was found in a study of T cell responses to AZD1222 COVID-19 vaccine (TCRdb year 2021). Study-wide context: Because spike-specific TCR depth and breadth did not differ between the two schedules, AZD1222 recipients who got a second dose at roughly 4 weeks were pooled with those who got a second dose at roughly 12 weeks. A total of about 230 trial participants underwent TCR sequencing, of whom roughly 210 received two doses of AZD1222 and around 25 received two doses of the MenACWY control vaccine. Trial participants were enrolled into age subgroups of 18-55, 56-69 and 70-plus years, which contained about 150, 28 and 57 TCR-sequenced participants, respectively. Broad study findings and their caveats: Vaccine-associated CD4 TCRs spanned the whole spike protein, with dominant responses in regions 160-218 and 743-854. Conclusions about previously exposed vaccinees are limited, since just five or six AZD1222 recipients were seropositive for SARS-CoV-2 at baseline. A significant rise in spike-specific TCR breadth and depth was observed after two AZD1222 doses relative to day 0 and relative to MenACWY recipients. The 56-69-year group was small, and its depth increase did not reach significance, likely because of low power. Because no samples from the day 14 peak response were available, repertoires could be characterized only after the peak T cell response. Most participants were white British and females outnumbered males, and the authors suggested that clonal diversity may have been underestimated. Nearly half of unique spike-specific TCRs reportedly recognized epitopes outside regions mutated in the B.1.351 and B.1.1.7 variants.

Points on this clone: It lacks a known antigen. The record has no base qualities; no much larger clone is one base away.

The CDR3 regions of human TCRbeta chains were analyzed by immunosequencing. Per the source publication's procedure: TCRs in the repertoires were compared against a reference library of SARS-CoV-2-specific TCRs that had been generated with the MIRA antigen-specificity platform. Breadth was defined as the fraction of unique TCRs that were SARS-CoV-2-associated, and depth was defined as the fraction of total T cells that were SARS-CoV-2-associated. Using the MIRA data, each spike-specific TCR was assigned both to the spike region to which the TCR was reactive and to a CD4 or CD8 class. Log10-transformed breadth and depth values were compared by one-way ANOVA with Sidak's multiple comparisons tests. TCRdb holds this immuneACCESS table with in-frame rearrangements only. Some clones are missing; in checked studies, unresolved V genes explain under half, and the rest has no known cause. The V and J calls and clone size come from that table; D and trimming were worked out from the DNA. The sample records 82,000 or so clones, roughly 90% of which are singletons. Around 5.3% of the sample belongs to the ten largest clones.

The CDR3 runs 14 amino acids, cysteine and phenylalanine included. Solely the CDR3 DNA is kept, with 42 bases framed from the first base. Sequences MDHEN (CDR1) and SYDVKM (CDR2) are obtained from the germline V gene. Trimming takes 5 bases from V and 4 bases from J, and the germline ends sit 14 bases apart. What the time point label conveys for this sample: baseline before first vaccination. Vaccinee samples came from UK trials COV001 and COV002, including a single-blind randomized controlled phase 2/3 trial of AZD1222 (ChAdOx1 nCoV-19) in healthy adults. Trial participant PBMC samples were collected at day 0 and day 28 after the second dose for TCRbeta chain sequencing.

Sequences were derived from peripheral blood, sampled on day 0 of AZD1222 vaccination. The rearranged chain carries TRBV28 and TRBJ2-5; the D gene is tentatively TRBD1 or TRBD2, each matching 6 bases. The sequence was obtained from an adult in good health. The nucleotide sequence reads as follows: TGTGCCAGCAGTGGTGGCCGGGGGCGAGAGACCCAGTACTTC. It codes for CASSGGRGRETQYF.